The clone carrying this T cell receptor beta chain was counted once. As originally analysed: By means of reference gene primer amplification, nucleated cell counts were estimated. Method: immunoSEQ multiplex PCR; TCRdb's copy keeps in-frame clones and lacks some. V and J calls and clone size come straight from that table; D and trimming were deduced from the DNA. The sample contains fewer than 250,000 clones, 83% of which appear only once. This entry belongs to a study of blood T cell repertoires in COVID-19. Turning to the study itself: Both acute and convalescent COVID-19 samples were obtained from the United States, Italy and Spain. PBMCs, B-cell-depleted T cells, or T cells were the source of the cDNA or gDNA that made up the material.

The CDR3 sequence is 16 residues long. Unmatched junction bases numbered 5, after V lost 2 bases and J lost 5 bases. Germline lookup yields CDR1 SGHDT and CDR2 YYEEEE. The chain has TRBV5-6 and TRBJ2-7; TRBD2 matches 15 bases. The material sequenced was peripheral blood. The receptor's source is a middle-aged woman with active or convalescent COVID-19. CDR3 bases: TGTGCCAGCAGCTTACGCGGACTAGCGGGAGGGCACGAGCAGTACTTC. Residues: CASSLRGLAGGHEQYF.